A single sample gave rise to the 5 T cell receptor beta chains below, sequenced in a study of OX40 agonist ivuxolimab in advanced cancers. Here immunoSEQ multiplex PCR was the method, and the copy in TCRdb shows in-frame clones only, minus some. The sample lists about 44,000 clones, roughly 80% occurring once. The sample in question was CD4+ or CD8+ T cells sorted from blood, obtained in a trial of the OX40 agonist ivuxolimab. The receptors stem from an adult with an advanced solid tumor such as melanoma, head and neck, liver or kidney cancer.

The DNA for the CDR3 is TGCGCCAGCGGGGACCCCGATTTAGATACGCAGTATTTT. Amino acid sequence: CASGDPDLDTQYF. The chain has TRBV10-2 and TRBJ2-3; D is possibly TRBD1 or TRBD2 (5 bases each). This CDR3 has 13 amino acids. Trimming left V 8 bases short and J 5 bases short, with 14 bases between. Germline CDR1 WSHSY, CDR2 SAAADI.

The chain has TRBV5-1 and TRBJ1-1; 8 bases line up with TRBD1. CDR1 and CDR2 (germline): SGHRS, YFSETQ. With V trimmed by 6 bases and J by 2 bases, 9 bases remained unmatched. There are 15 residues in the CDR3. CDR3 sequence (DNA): TGCGCCAGCACCAAAACAGGGGGAGGAAACACTGAAGCTTTCTTT. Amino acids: CASTKTGGGNTEAFF.

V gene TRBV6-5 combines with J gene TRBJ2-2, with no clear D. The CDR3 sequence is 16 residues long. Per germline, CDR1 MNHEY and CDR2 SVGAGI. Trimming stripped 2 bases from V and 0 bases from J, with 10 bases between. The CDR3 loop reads CASSYGVDSNTGELFF. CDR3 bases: TGTGCCAGCAGTTACGGGGTAGACTCGAACACCGGGGAGCTGTTTTTT.

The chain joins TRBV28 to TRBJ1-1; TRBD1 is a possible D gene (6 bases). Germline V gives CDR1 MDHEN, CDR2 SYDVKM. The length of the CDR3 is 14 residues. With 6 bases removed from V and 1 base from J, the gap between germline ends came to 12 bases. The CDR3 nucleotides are TGTGCCAGCAGATGGGGACACGAGAACACTGAAGCTTTCTTT. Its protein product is CASRWGHENTEAFF.

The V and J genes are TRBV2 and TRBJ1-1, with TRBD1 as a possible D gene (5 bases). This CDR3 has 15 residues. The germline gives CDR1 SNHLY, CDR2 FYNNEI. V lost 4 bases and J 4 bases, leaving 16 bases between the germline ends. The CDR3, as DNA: TGTGCCAGCAGTGTCGCTCTAGGGGAGGGCACTGAAGCTTTCTTT. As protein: CASSVALGEGTEAFF.